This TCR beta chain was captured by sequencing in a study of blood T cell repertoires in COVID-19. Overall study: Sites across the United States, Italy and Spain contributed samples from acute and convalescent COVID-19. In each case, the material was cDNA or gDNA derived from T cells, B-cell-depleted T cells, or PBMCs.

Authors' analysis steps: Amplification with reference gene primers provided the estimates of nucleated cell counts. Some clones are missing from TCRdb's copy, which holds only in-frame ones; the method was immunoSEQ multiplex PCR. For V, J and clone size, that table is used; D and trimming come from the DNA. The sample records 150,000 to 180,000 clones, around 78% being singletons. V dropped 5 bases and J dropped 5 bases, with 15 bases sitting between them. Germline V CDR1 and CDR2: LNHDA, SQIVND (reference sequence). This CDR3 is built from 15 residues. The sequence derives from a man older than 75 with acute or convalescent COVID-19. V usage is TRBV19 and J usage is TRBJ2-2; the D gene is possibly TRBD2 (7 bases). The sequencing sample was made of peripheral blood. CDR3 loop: CASSPRGAETGELFF. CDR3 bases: TGTGCCAGTAGTCCCCGGGGGGCCGAAACCGGGGAGCTGTTTTTT.